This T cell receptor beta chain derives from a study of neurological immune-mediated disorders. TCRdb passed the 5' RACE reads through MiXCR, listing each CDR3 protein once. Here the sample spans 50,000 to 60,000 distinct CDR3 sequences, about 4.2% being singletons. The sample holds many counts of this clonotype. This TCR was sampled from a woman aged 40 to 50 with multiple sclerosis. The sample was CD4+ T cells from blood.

As DNA, the CDR3 is TGCAGTGCTAGAGTCCCCAGGGCTGAAGGCTACACCTTC. Protein product: CSARVPRAEGYTF. This chain uses TRBV20-1 with TRBJ1-2, with a possible D match to TRBD1 (5 bases). Germline V CDR1 and CDR2: DFQATT, SNEGSKA (reference sequence). The CDR3 covers 13 residues. V was shortened by 1 base and J by 8 bases, with 14 bases between the two germline ends.